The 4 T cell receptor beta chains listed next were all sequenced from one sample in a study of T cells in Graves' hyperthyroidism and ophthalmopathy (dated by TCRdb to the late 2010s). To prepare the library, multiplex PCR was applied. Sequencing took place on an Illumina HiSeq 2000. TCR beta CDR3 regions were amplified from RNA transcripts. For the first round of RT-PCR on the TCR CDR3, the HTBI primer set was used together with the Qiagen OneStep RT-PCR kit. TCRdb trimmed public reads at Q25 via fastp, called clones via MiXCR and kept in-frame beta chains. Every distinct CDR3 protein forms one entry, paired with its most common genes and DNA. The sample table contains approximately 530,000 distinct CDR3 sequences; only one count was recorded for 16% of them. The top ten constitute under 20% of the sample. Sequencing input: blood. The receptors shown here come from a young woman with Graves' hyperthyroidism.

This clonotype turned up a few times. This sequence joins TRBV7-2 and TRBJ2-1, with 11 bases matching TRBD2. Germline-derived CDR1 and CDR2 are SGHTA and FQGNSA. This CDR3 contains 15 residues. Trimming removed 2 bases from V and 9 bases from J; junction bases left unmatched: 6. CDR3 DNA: TGTGCCAGCAGCTTACTAGCGGGAGGTCGAGGTGAGCAGTTCTTC. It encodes CASSLLAGGRGEQFF. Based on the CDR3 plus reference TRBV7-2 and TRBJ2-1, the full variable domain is GAGVSQSPSNKVTEKGKDVELRCDPISGHTALYWYRQSLGQGLEFLIYFQGNSAPDKSGLPSDRFSAERTGGSVSTLTIQRTQQEDSAVYLCASSLLAGGRGEQFFGPGTRLTVL.

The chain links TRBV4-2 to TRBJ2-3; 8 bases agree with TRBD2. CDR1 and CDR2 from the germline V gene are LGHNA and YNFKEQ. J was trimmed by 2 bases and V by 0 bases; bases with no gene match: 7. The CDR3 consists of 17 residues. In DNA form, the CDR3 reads TGTGCCAGCAGCCAAGACCTACAGCGGGAGTACACAGATACGCAGTATTTT. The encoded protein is CASSQDLQREYTDTQYF.

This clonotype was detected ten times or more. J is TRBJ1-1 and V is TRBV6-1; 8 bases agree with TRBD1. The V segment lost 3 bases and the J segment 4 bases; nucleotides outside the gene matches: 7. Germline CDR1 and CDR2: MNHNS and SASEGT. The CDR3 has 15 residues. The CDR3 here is CASSETTGGGTEAFF. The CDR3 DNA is TGTGCCAGCAGTGAGACAACAGGGGGGGGCACTGAAGCTTTCTTT.

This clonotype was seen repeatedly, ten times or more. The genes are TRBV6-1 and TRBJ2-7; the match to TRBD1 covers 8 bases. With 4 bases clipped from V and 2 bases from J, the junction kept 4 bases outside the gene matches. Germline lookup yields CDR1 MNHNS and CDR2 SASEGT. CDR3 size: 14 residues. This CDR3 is CASSAAQGAYEQYF. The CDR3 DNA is TGTGCCAGCAGTGCCGCACAGGGGGCCTACGAGCAGTACTTC.